The 9 T cell receptor beta chains below were found in one sample sequenced in a study of blood T cell repertoires in COVID-19 (dated by TCRdb to 2019 to 2021). The library was generated by the immunoSEQ multiplex PCR assay. As stored in TCRdb, this immuneACCESS dataset retains in-frame rearrangements with V and J assigned. A fraction of the clones does not appear; measured against another copy, unresolved V genes explain less than half of the discrepancy, and the remainder lacks a known reason. The sample contains about 160,000 clones, 80% of them found a single time. Approximately 5.4% of the sample is in the top ten clones. The sequencing sample was made of PBMCs or T cells enriched from blood (not recorded which). The source of these receptors is a man aged 35 to 55 who had recovered from COVID-19.

The chain recombines TRBV25-1 with TRBJ2-5; the D gene is possibly TRBD1 (5 bases). V was clipped by 3 bases and J by 7 bases, with 18 bases between them. CDR1 and CDR2 from the germline V gene are MGHDK and SYGVNS. The CDR3 totals 15 residues. As DNA, the CDR3 is TGTGCCAGCAGTGACTCCCGGACATACGCAGGGACCCAGTACTTC. Encoded protein: CASSDSRTYAGTQYF.

The J gene is TRBJ1-2, the V gene TRBV5-1; D gene uncertain. V lost 0 bases to trimming and J lost 1 base, with 7 bases between them. The CDR3 covers 14 residues. CDR1 SGHRS and CDR2 YFSETQ come from the germline V gene. The CDR3 DNA reads TGCGCCAGCAGCTTGGCCGACTATAACTATGGCTACACCTTC. Translation gives CASSLADYNYGYTF.

The table lists this clone with a few counts. V is TRBV3-1 (or the pseudogene TRBV3-2) and J is TRBJ2-2, with D possibly being TRBD1 (6 bases). CDR3 size: 13 residues. Looked up from germline, CDR1 is LGHDT and CDR2 is YNNKEL (reference sequence). Between the trimmed V and J ends, which lost 4 bases and 7 bases, there was a span of 10 bases. The CDR3 reads CASSLTGIGELFF. CDR3 nucleotides: TGTGCCAGCAGCCTTACAGGGATCGGGGAGCTGTTTTTT.

The chain employs TRBV11-2 and TRBJ2-5; 7 nucleotides line up with TRBD1. CDR3 length: 15 residues. J gave up 2 bases and V 2 bases, and 5 bases lay outside the gene matches. Germline V gene data show CDR1 as SGHAT and CDR2 as FQNNGV. CDR3 bases: TGTGCCAGCAGCTTATTCACAGGGGAACAAGAGACCCAGTACTTC. As protein: CASSLFTGEQETQYF.

V usage is TRBV7-9 and J usage is TRBJ1-3; D call uncertain. The germline V gene encodes CDR1 SEHNR and CDR2 FQNEAQ (reference sequence). Trimming took 3 bases from V and 1 from J, leaving 7 bases between them. The length of the CDR3 is 14 residues. The CDR3 here is CASSFGFSGNTIYF. Written as DNA, the CDR3 is TGTGCCAGCAGCTTCGGGTTTTCTGGAAACACCATATATTTT. Complete variable domain (other parts from reference TRBV7-9 and TRBJ1-3): DTGVSQNPRHKITKRGQNVTFRCDPISEHNRLYWYRQTLGQGPEFLTYFQNEAQLEKSRLLSDRFSAERPKGSFSTLEIQRTEQGDSAMYLCASSFGFSGNTIYFGEGSWLTVV.

The chain combines TRBV5-1 with TRBJ1-1, with 8 bases matching TRBD1. The germline V gene encodes CDR1 SGHRS and CDR2 YFSETQ. This CDR3 comprises 14 residues. Germline trimming cut 4 bases from V and 2 bases from J; bases unmatched to any gene: 4. CDR3 coding DNA: TGCGCCAGCAGCCAGGGGACAGGCAACACTGAAGCTTTCTTT. This sequence encodes CASSQGTGNTEAFF. Filled out from reference TRBV5-1 and TRBJ1-1, the complete variable domain reads KAGVTQTPRYLIKTRGQQVTLSCSPISGHRSVSWYQQTPGQGLQFLFEYFSETQRNKGNFPGRFSGRQFSNSRSEMNVSTLELGDSALYLCASSQGTGNTEAFFGQGTRLTVV.

V gene TRBV18 combines with J gene TRBJ1-1; 9 positions match TRBD1. Germline V CDR1 and CDR2: KGHSH, LQKENI. The CDR3 sequence is 15 residues long. V trimming: 4 bases; J trimming: 6 bases; junction bases outside the gene matches: 9. The CDR3 nucleotides read TGTGCCAGCTCACTAGGCCTTGGGACAGGGCCTGAAGCTTTCTTT. Residues: CASSLGLGTGPEAFF.

The chain employs TRBV5-1 and TRBJ2-2; D is undetermined. The CDR3 runs to 15 residues. The ends were cut back, 2 bases at V and 0 bases at J, with 8 bases in the middle. Looked up from germline, CDR1 is SGHRS and CDR2 is YFSETQ. The DNA for the CDR3 is TGCGCCAGCAGCTTCTCGCAGTCGAACACCGGGGAGCTGTTTTTT. As protein: CASSFSQSNTGELFF. Complete variable domain (other parts from reference TRBV5-1 and TRBJ2-2): KAGVTQTPRYLIKTRGQQVTLSCSPISGHRSVSWYQQTPGQGLQFLFEYFSETQRNKGNFPGRFSGRQFSNSRSEMNVSTLELGDSALYLCASSFSQSNTGELFFGEGSRLTVL.

The J gene is TRBJ1-1, the V gene TRBV25-1; TRBD1 matches at 9 bases. The J segment lost 10 bases and the V segment lost 6 bases, leaving 9 bases of the junction unmatched. Germline values: CDR1 MGHDK, CDR2 SYGVNS. The CDR3 is 13 residues long. CDR3 sequence reads: CASSQQGAITAFF. CDR3 nucleotides: TGTGCCAGCAGCCAACAGGGGGCAATAACAGCTTTCTTT.